A selection of T cell receptor beta chains follows, all from one sample in a study of brain T cells in children with intractable seizures. The protocol was immunoSEQ multiplex PCR, while the TCRdb copy is restricted to in-frame clones and leaves out a portion. The sample lists hundreds of thousands of clones, nearly 95% occurring once. The sample here was peripheral blood, taken more than 4 months after surgery. Every receptor here comes from a boy in the first two years of life with tuberous sclerosis and intractable seizures. CDR3s include the opening cysteine and the closing phenylalanine or tryptophan. D genes are given only for firm matches. Size tells how often a clone was seen (once, few, many) or the class of an expanded clone, and some rows leave it out.

DNA	CDR3	V	J	D	size
TGTGCCACCAGCAGAGAGTGGAGGGAGGGCGGCAATGAGCAGTTCTTC	CATSREWREGGNEQFF	TRBV15	TRBJ2-1	TRBD2	-
TGTGCCAGCAGCCAAGATTGGAGCCCATATGGCTACACCTTC	CASSQDWSPYGYTF	TRBV3-1/TRBV3-2	TRBJ1-2	-	-
TGTGCCATCAGTGGGACTAGCGGGGGGGCCAATGAGCAGTTCTTC	CAISGTSGGANEQFF	TRBV10-3	TRBJ2-1	TRBD2	-
TGTGCCAGTAGTATAGATCTCGAAGTTGAGGGGGATGAAGGCTACACCTTC	CASSIDLEVEGDEGYTF	TRBV19	TRBJ1-2	-	-
TGCAGCGCTAGTATGCCGCCGGATACGCAGTATTTT	CSASMPPDTQYF	TRBV20-1	TRBJ2-3	-	-
TGTGCCAGCAGTCAACAGGTAATAGAGACCCAGTACTTC	CASSQQVIETQYF	TRBV12-3/TRBV12-4	TRBJ2-5	-	once
TGTGCCAGCAGCCACACGCAGGCCGAGGGCGAAAAACTGTTTTTT	CASSHTQAEGEKLFF	TRBV3-1/TRBV3-2	TRBJ1-4	-	-
TGTGCCAGCAGTTACGGGTTTGATCGTGGAGCTTTCTTT	CASSYGFDRGAFF	TRBV6-5	TRBJ1-1	-	-
TGTGCCAGCAGCTCCGGGACTAGCGGGGGATCCTACAATGAGCAGTTCTTC	CASSSGTSGGSYNEQFF	TRBV7-8	TRBJ2-1	TRBD2	-
TGTGCCAGCAGCTTTAGACAGGGACTAGCGGGGAACACAGATACGCAGTATTTT	CASSFRQGLAGNTDTQYF	TRBV7-9	TRBJ2-3	TRBD2	-
TGTGCCAGCAGCCAAACAGAGAATTCTGGAAACACCATATATTTT	CASSQTENSGNTIYF	TRBV4-2	TRBJ1-3	-	few
TGCGCCAGCAGCTTAGGGACAGGGTTGACCGGGGAGCTGTTTTTT	CASSLGTGLTGELFF	TRBV5-1	TRBJ2-2	TRBD1	-
TGTGCCACCAGTGATTGGAGCAATCAGCCCCAGCATTTT	CATSDWSNQPQHF	TRBV24-1	TRBJ1-5	-	-
TGTGCCAGCAGCATAGCAAACAGGGAACCTACCTACGAGCAGTACTTC	CASSIANREPTYEQYF	TRBV21-1	TRBJ2-7	-	-
TGTGCCAGCAGCCAAGACCTAGGGGGCCCAAGCACAGATACGCAGTATTTT	CASSQDLGGPSTDTQYF	TRBV3-1/TRBV3-2	TRBJ2-3	TRBD1	-
TGTGCCAGCACTCACGGGGGGACAGGGAGGGGAAACACCATATATTTT	CASTHGGTGRGNTIYF	TRBV6-6	TRBJ1-3	TRBD1	-
TGTGCCAGCAGCTTGAGCGGGGGACCCCCCCATGAGCAGTTCTTC	CASSLSGGPPHEQFF	TRBV5-6	TRBJ2-1	TRBD2	-
TGTGCCAGCAGTTGCAGGTGGGTTTCTAGCACAGATACGCAGTATTTT	CASSCRWVSSTDTQYF	TRBV5-4	TRBJ2-3	-	-
TGTGCCAGCAGCTTAGTACAGGGCGTGGGTGAAAAACTGTTTTTT	CASSLVQGVGEKLFF	TRBV7-9	TRBJ1-4	-	once
TGTGCCAGCAGCTTACCCCGATACAGGACTCCTCGAGGGGGATACACCTTC	CASSLPRYRTPRGGYTF	TRBV7-8	TRBJ1-2	-	-
TGTGCCAGCAGCCAAGAAGGAAACACCATATATTTT	CASSQEGNTIYF	TRBV3-1/TRBV3-2	TRBJ1-3	-	-
TGCGCCAGCAGCCGTATAGGAGAAAAACTGTTTTTT	CASSRIGEKLFF	TRBV4-1	TRBJ1-4	-	-
TGTGCCAGCAGGGCGGGGAACACTGAAGCTTTCTTT	CASRAGNTEAFF	TRBV6-5	TRBJ1-1	-	-
TGTGCCAGCAGCCAAGATCTAGCAAGGGACACTGAAGCTTTCTTT	CASSQDLARDTEAFF	TRBV3-1/TRBV3-2	TRBJ1-1	-	once
TGTGCCAGCAGCGCTTCGACAGGGGGTGGTGAAGCTTTCTTT	CASSASTGGGEAFF	TRBV7-4	TRBJ1-1	TRBD1	-
TGTGCCAGCAGTGATGGGACAGGTTATCAGCCCCAGCATTTT	CASSDGTGYQPQHF	TRBV2	TRBJ1-5	TRBD1	once
TGTGCCAGCAGCAGGACAGGGGGCTTGGGCTACACCTTC	CASSRTGGLGYTF	TRBV27	TRBJ1-2	TRBD1	-
TGTGCCATCCCGGGACAGAATAATGAAAAACTGTTTTTT	CAIPGQNNEKLFF	TRBV6-5	TRBJ1-4	TRBD1	-
TGTGCCAGTAGTAGTCGGACTTTCTATAATTCACCCCTCCACTTT	CASSSRTFYNSPLHF	TRBV19	TRBJ1-6	-	-
TGTGCCAGCAGTTTGGATGGTAATTCACCCCTCCACTTT	CASSLDGNSPLHF	TRBV27	TRBJ1-6	-	-
TGCAGTGCTAGTAAAGCGGGGGGGCCAGTTACCACAGATACGCAGTATTTT	CSASKAGGPVTTDTQYF	TRBV20-1	TRBJ2-3	TRBD2	-
TGTGCCAGCAGCCCCACTAGGGGGACCCCTGGCTATGGCTACACCTTC	CASSPTRGTPGYGYTF	TRBV7-3	TRBJ1-2	-	-
TGCGCCAGCAGCCACGACGTCGCTAATTCACCCCTCCACTTT	CASSHDVANSPLHF	TRBV4-1	TRBJ1-6	-	few
TGTGCCAGCAGCCTAGGGTCCGGGGCCTCCAATCAGCCCCAGCATTTT	CASSLGSGASNQPQHF	TRBV7-9	TRBJ1-5	-	-
TGTGCCAGCAGCGTAGATTTGGGACACCTCTACAATGAGCAGTTCTTC	CASSVDLGHLYNEQFF	TRBV9	TRBJ2-1	-	-
TGCAGCGTTTGGACAGGGGGCATATACGAGCAGTACTTC	CSVWTGGIYEQYF	TRBV29-1	TRBJ2-7	TRBD1	-
TGTGCCAGTACCAAAATTCCAGGGTATATGAACACTGAAGCTTTCTTT	CASTKIPGYMNTEAFF	TRBV19	TRBJ1-1	-	-
TGTGCCAGCAGTTACTCGAGCAGGACCTACGAGCAGTACTTC	CASSYSSRTYEQYF	TRBV6-2/TRBV6-3	TRBJ2-7	-	-
TGTGCCAGCAGTCCACAGCTAACTAGCACAGATACGCAGTATTTT	CASSPQLTSTDTQYF	TRBV6-2/TRBV6-3	TRBJ2-3	-	-
TGCGCCAGCAGCTTCGCAGGGATTGATGGCTACACCTTC	CASSFAGIDGYTF	TRBV5-1	TRBJ1-2	-	-
TGTGCCAGCAACAGGGACAGGGTTAACAGGGGGCTAGAGTATGAGCAGTACTTC	CASNRDRVNRGLEYEQYF	TRBV7-8	TRBJ2-7	TRBD1	-
TGTGCCAGCAGGGGCGGGACACCCGGGGGGCCCCTCCACTTT	CASRGGTPGGPLHF	TRBV28	TRBJ1-6	-	once
TGTGCCAGTAGTATTTCCAACTCCTACGAGCAGTACTTC	CASSISNSYEQYF	TRBV19	TRBJ2-7	-	-
TGTGCCAGCAGTGTTCTTCCGGCAGATGAAGCTTTCTTT	CASSVLPADEAFF	TRBV25-1	TRBJ1-1	-	-
TGTGCCAGCACGAGGGTCTACAATGAGCAGTTCTTC	CASTRVYNEQFF	TRBV28	TRBJ2-1	-	-
TGCGCCAGCAGCCAACTGGGACTAGCGGGAGCTGAGCAGTTCTTC	CASSQLGLAGAEQFF	TRBV4-1	TRBJ2-1	TRBD2	-
TGTGCCAGCAGTGGATCCGGGACAGGGAGGGCAAACACCATATATTTT	CASSGSGTGRANTIYF	TRBV6-1	TRBJ1-3	TRBD1	-
TGCGCCAGCAGCGTTACGTCCTCTGGGGCCAACGTCCTGACTTTC	CASSVTSSGANVLTF	TRBV5-1	TRBJ2-6	-	-
TGTGCCACCAGCAGAGATTTCAGGGGTGGCTACACCTTC	CATSRDFRGGYTF	TRBV15	TRBJ1-2	-	-
TGTGCCAGCAGGACGGCCGATGGCTACACCTTC	CASRTADGYTF	TRBV6-6	TRBJ1-2	-	-
TGTGCCAGCAGCACCCCACTAGCGGGGGGCCAAGTTACGCAGTATTTT	CASSTPLAGGQVTQYF	TRBV12-1	TRBJ2-3	-	-
TGTGCCAGCAGTTACAGGGGCCCGGAGGTCGAAAAACTGTTTTTT	CASSYRGPEVEKLFF	TRBV6-5	TRBJ1-4	-	-
TGTGCCAGTAGTTCTACGGGGGGTTATACCTACGAGCAGTACTTC	CASSSTGGYTYEQYF	TRBV19	TRBJ2-7	TRBD2	-
TGCGCCAGCAGCCAAGTTGGCAGGTCTAATGAAAAACTGTTTTTT	CASSQVGRSNEKLFF	TRBV4-1	TRBJ1-4	-	-
TGTGCCAGTAGTAGTACGGGAGTAGGGAGGGTTCATGAGCAGTTCTTC	CASSSTGVGRVHEQFF	TRBV19	TRBJ2-1	TRBD2	-
TGTGCCAGCAGCGTAGATGGGCTCGGGACGTTTAATGAAAAACTGTTTTTT	CASSVDGLGTFNEKLFF	TRBV9	TRBJ1-4	-	-
TGTGCCAGCAGTTACAACAGGGGGACTGAAGCTTTCTTT	CASSYNRGTEAFF	TRBV6-5	TRBJ1-1	TRBD1	-
TGTGCCAGCAGCTTACCCAGTGGCCCCCTCCACTTT	CASSLPSGPLHF	TRBV7-9	TRBJ1-6	-	-
TGTGCCAGCAGCTTGGCCCGGGGGGAGACCCAGTACTTC	CASSLARGETQYF	TRBV5-4	TRBJ2-5	-	-
TGCAGCGTTGAAGATCCGTGGGGTCTGGGAACCTACGAGCAGTACTTC	CSVEDPWGLGTYEQYF	TRBV29-1	TRBJ2-7	-	-